This T cell receptor beta chain was recorded in a study of neoadjuvant anti-PD-1 for oral cavity cancer. The CDR3 consists of 15 residues. V lost 3 bases to trimming and J lost 2 bases; unmatched junction nucleotides: 4. Germline-derived CDR1 and CDR2 are LNHDA and SQIVND (reference sequence). The method was immunoSEQ multiplex PCR; TCRdb's version includes in-frame clones alone and lacks a portion of them. The sample has 55,000 to 80,000 clones; around 80% are singletons. The sequence was collected from a person between 35 and 79 years old with oral cavity squamous cell carcinoma. This sample comprised PBMCs, obtained before nivolumab (anti-PD-1) treatment. This rearrangement joins TRBV19 to TRBJ1-5; TRBD1 agrees at 7 bases. CDR3 in DNA: TGTGCCAGTAGTATTCCAGGGGGAGGCAATCAGCCCCAGCATTTT. It specifies CASSIPGGGNQPQHF.